Below, one T cell receptor (beta chain) is given with its context. The data were obtained in a study of monozygotic twins with inflammatory bowel disease. The template-switching step introduced UMIs that carried a 6-nucleotide sample barcode. Following a re-call of the 5' RACE reads, TCRdb has one entry per CDR3 protein and lacks DNA. The sample's table shows roughly 150,000 distinct CDR3 sequences. Sequencing used blood. The receptor was derived from a human donor with ulcerative colitis or Crohn's disease, or a healthy co-twin of an affected twin (not recorded which).

CDR3 sequence reads: CATSDSTRGGRGYNEQFF. This sequence joins TRBV24-1 and TRBJ2-1; the D gene TCRdb calls, TRBD2, cannot be checked with no DNA. Germline V gene data show CDR1 as KGHDR and CDR2 as SFDVKD. This CDR3 is built from 18 residues.